The 22 T cell receptor beta chains listed next were all sequenced from one sample in a study of neurological immune-mediated disorders. TCRdb reprocessed the 5' RACE reads with MiXCR, giving one entry per CDR3 protein. The data hold more than 20,000 distinct CDR3 sequences, with less than 15% observed a single time. Specified time point: technical triplicate 1. Material: CD4+ T cells from blood. The receptor set was obtained from a female donor with HTLV-1-associated myelopathy (HAM/TSP).

The J gene is TRBJ2-2, the V gene TRBV23-1, with 7 positions matching TRBD1. TRBV23-1 is an ORF, with its function uncertain. The CDR3 loop spans 17 amino acids. Unmatched junction bases numbered 6, after V lost 2 bases and J lost 0 bases. The CDR3, as DNA: TGCGCCAGCAGTCAACCCTCGACAGGGTCGAACACCGGGGAGCTGTTTTTT. It encodes CASSQPSTGSNTGELFF.

The chain has TRBV3-1 and TRBJ2-2; D gene unclear. Per the germline V gene, CDR1 is LGHDT and CDR2 is YNNKEL (reference sequence). Trimming took 1 base from V and 7 from J, leaving 7 bases between them. The CDR3 contains 13 residues. The CDR3 coding sequence is TGTGCCAGCAGCCAAGGCAACCTCGGGGAGCTGTTTTTT. Encoded protein: CASSQGNLGELFF. Combining the CDR3 with reference TRBV3-1 and TRBJ2-2 gives the whole variable domain DTAVSQTPKYLVTQMGNDKSIKCEQNLGHDTMYWYKQDSKKFLKIMFSYNNKELIINETVPNRFSPKSPDKAHLNLHINSLELGDSAVYFCASSQGNLGELFFGEGSRLTVL.

This clonotype has at least ten counts. This chain uses TRBV28 with TRBJ1-5; D is unclear. CDR3 length: 14 amino acids. V was trimmed by 2 bases and J by 6 bases, leaving 11 bases between them. From germline, CDR1 is MDHEN and CDR2 SYDVKM. CDR3 in DNA: TGTGCCAGCAGTTTAGGAGATTCGGGTCAGCCCCAGCATTTT. This gives the protein CASSLGDSGQPQHF.

This clonotype was counted at least ten times. This chain connects TRBV5-1 to TRBJ2-4; D possibly uses TRBD1 or TRBD2 (6 bases each). CDR1 is SGHRS and CDR2 is YFSETQ in the germline V gene. The V end lost 2 bases, the J end lost 4 bases, and 10 bases lay between the germline ends. This CDR3 is built from 14 residues. The CDR3 coding sequence is TGCGCCAGCAGCTTACAGGGAGGTAAAAACATTCAGTACTTC. It encodes CASSLQGGKNIQYF.

In its sample, this clonotype is medium-sized. The chain carries TRBV7-2 and TRBJ2-5; no clear D. V lost 5 bases and J 1 base, leaving 11 bases between the germline ends. CDR3 size: 14 residues. Per germline, CDR1 SGHTA and CDR2 FQGNSA. The chain's CDR3 is CASSAGVAQETQYF. The CDR3 DNA reads as TGTGCCAGCAGCGCTGGAGTGGCCCAAGAGACCCAGTACTTC.

This clonotype was seen many times. The chain is built from TRBV18 and TRBJ2-1; TRBD2 agrees at 10 bases. CDR1 is KGHSH, CDR2 LQKENI, per germline. The CDR3 runs to 15 residues. Trimming at V came to 4 bases and at J to 7 bases, leaving 7 bases not matched to a gene. The DNA for the CDR3 is TGTGCCAGCTCACAAAGCGGGGGGGCGAGAAATGAGCAGTTCTTC. Translation: CASSQSGGARNEQFF.

By share of the sample, this clonotype is medium-sized. This sequence joins TRBV20-1 and TRBJ2-7; 15 bases agree with TRBD2. This CDR3 contains 14 residues. From germline, CDR1 is DFQATT and CDR2 SNEGSKA (reference sequence). The ends lost 4 bases at V and 7 bases at J; junction bases unmatched: 5. The CDR3 nucleotides are TGCAGTGCTATGGGACTAGCGGGGGGTGGTGAGCAGTACTTC. Its translation: CSAMGLAGGGEQYF.

This clonotype was seen repeatedly, ten times or more. The chain uses TRBV29-1 and TRBJ2-3, with 9 bases that match TRBD2. Losses at the gene ends were 5 bases for V and 1 base for J; bases not matched to a gene: 16. Germline lookup yields CDR1 SQVTM and CDR2 ANQGSEA. The CDR3 sequence is 18 residues long. CDR3: CSVPRSGSEGIGTDTQYF. CDR3 bases: TGCAGCGTTCCACGTAGCGGGAGTGAGGGTATAGGCACAGATACGCAGTATTTT.

This clonotype was seen at least ten times. The rearrangement joins TRBV12-3 or TRBV12-4 to TRBJ2-1; 11 positions match TRBD2. CDR3 size: 14 residues. V lost 8 bases, J lost 9 bases, and 9 bases stayed unmatched. The CDR3 sequence: CASHLAGGLGEQFF. The CDR3 nucleotides are TGTGCCAGCCATCTAGCGGGGGGCCTCGGTGAGCAGTTCTTC.

This clonotype was seen at least ten times. V and J are TRBV7-2 and TRBJ2-7; D may correspond to TRBD1 or TRBD2 (5 bases each). Deletions cut 7 bases from V and 4 bases from J, with 11 bases between. The germline V gene has CDR1 SGHTA and CDR2 FQGNSA. This CDR3 region has 12 residues. For the CDR3, the DNA is TGTGCCAGCATGAGGGACGATTACGAGCAGTACTTC. Translation: CASMRDDYEQYF.

Ten or more counts support this clonotype. The J gene is TRBJ2-2, the V gene TRBV24-1; 11 bases align to TRBD2. Germline-derived CDR1 and CDR2 are KGHDR and SFDVKD. V lost 9 bases to trimming and J lost 10 bases; unmatched junction nucleotides: 9. This CDR3 comprises 14 residues. This CDR3 is CATGTSGNLEELFF. For the CDR3, the DNA is TGTGCCACCGGGACTAGCGGAAACCTTGAGGAGCTGTTTTTT.

This clonotype is medium-sized within its sample. The chain recombines TRBV10-3 with TRBJ2-3, with a possible D match to TRBD2 (5 bases). This CDR3 comprises 13 residues. The germline V gene has CDR1 ENHRY and CDR2 SYGVKD. V shed 10 bases and J shed 4 bases, with 15 bases lying between them. DNA of the CDR3: TGTGCCACCCAGTCCGGGAATCCAGATACGCAGTATTTT. It translates to CATQSGNPDTQYF.

There are many counts of this clonotype. CDR3 DNA sequence: TGTGCCAGCAGCTTCGGGACTCCGTTCACAGATACGCAGTATTTT. Translation gives CASSFGTPFTDTQYF. The rearrangement links TRBV7-2 to TRBJ2-3, with D maybe TRBD2 (6 bases). Germline V gene sequence: CDR1 SGHTA, CDR2 FQGNSA. Trimming took off 3 bases at V and 2 bases at J, with 12 bases between the two ends. CDR3 length equals 15 residues. The full variable domain, with the rest looked up from reference TRBV7-2 and TRBJ2-3, is GAGVSQSPSNKVTEKGKDVELRCDPISGHTALYWYRQSLGQGLEFLIYFQGNSAPDKSGLPSDRFSAERTGGSVSTLTIQRTQQEDSAVYLCASSFGTPFTDTQYFGPGTRLTVL.

The rearrangement uses TRBV20-1 and TRBJ2-3; 13 nucleotides match TRBD2. Germline V gives CDR1 DFQATT, CDR2 SNEGSKA (reference sequence). V lost 6 bases to trimming and J lost 2 bases; unmatched junction nucleotides: 5. The CDR3 is 15 residues long. CDR3 bases: TGCAGTGCAAGTGGGACTAGCGGGAACACAGATACGCAGTATTTT. This sequence encodes CSASGTSGNTDTQYF.

Ten or more counts support this clonotype. V usage is TRBV10-2 and J usage is TRBJ1-5; no reliable D call. CDR1 and CDR2 (germline): WSHSY, SAAADI. The CDR3 runs to 13 residues. The germline V and J ends were trimmed by 8 bases and 0 bases, with 8 bases remaining between them. The CDR3 sequence: CASRRDSNQPQHF. As DNA, the CDR3 is TGCGCCAGCCGCCGGGATAGCAATCAGCCCCAGCATTTT.

This clonotype was detected many times. The chain couples TRBV7-9 to TRBJ2-2; D uncertain. Germline lookup yields CDR1 SEHNR and CDR2 FQNEAQ (reference sequence). CDR3 length equals 14 residues. Trimming pared 4 bases from V and 7 bases from J, leaving 13 bases between. CDR3: CASSSLPARGELFF. CDR3 sequence (DNA): TGTGCCAGCAGCTCCCTACCTGCCCGCGGGGAGCTGTTTTTT.

This clonotype was seen many times. The chain uses TRBV20-1 and TRBJ2-3, with 11 bases aligning to TRBD2. Unmatched junction bases numbered 2, after V lost 6 bases and J lost 0 bases. Germline lookup yields CDR1 DFQATT and CDR2 SNEGSKA (reference sequence). The CDR3 is made up of 14 amino acids. Written as DNA, the CDR3 is TGCAGTGCCGGGACTAGCGGAAGCACAGATACGCAGTATTTT. Its translation is CSAGTSGSTDTQYF.

The CDR3 here is CASSSQIGELFF. In DNA, the CDR3 is TGTGCCAGCAGCTCGCAGATCGGGGAGCTGTTTTTT. The gene calls are TRBV7-9 and TRBJ2-2; D uncertain. V dropped 4 bases and J dropped 7 bases, with 7 bases sitting between them. Germline loops: CDR1 SEHNR, CDR2 FQNEAQ (reference sequence). The CDR3 is 12 residues long.

The V call is TRBV5-1, the J call TRBJ2-3; a possible D gene is TRBD2 (6 bases). Per germline, CDR1 SGHRS and CDR2 YFSETQ. CDR3 length: 15 amino acids. V was shortened by 3 bases and J by 2 bases, with 13 bases between the two germline ends. The CDR3 here is CASSSGGVVTDTQYF. As DNA, the CDR3 is TGCGCCAGCAGCTCGGGCGGGGTCGTCACAGATACGCAGTATTTT. The entire variable domain, with the rest obtained from reference TRBV5-1 and TRBJ2-3, is as follows: KAGVTQTPRYLIKTRGQQVTLSCSPISGHRSVSWYQQTPGQGLQFLFEYFSETQRNKGNFPGRFSGRQFSNSRSEMNVSTLELGDSALYLCASSSGGVVTDTQYFGPGTRLTVL.

Here the CDR3 reads CASMSGYRYNEQFF. The CDR3 bases are TGTGCCAGCATGTCGGGATATAGATACAATGAGCAGTTCTTC. The rearrangement uses TRBV11-3 and TRBJ2-1; possibly TRBD2 for D (5 bases). From germline, CDR1 is SGHNT and CDR2 YENEEA. There are 14 residues in the CDR3. V was pared by 7 bases and J by 4 bases, with 14 bases between.

This clonotype has at least ten counts. The rearrangement joins TRBV20-1 to TRBJ1-1; 9 bases fit TRBD1. CDR3 size: 15 residues. Looked up from germline, CDR1 is DFQATT and CDR2 is SNEGSKA (reference sequence). J was trimmed by 4 bases and V by 3 bases; bases with no gene match: 9. CDR3 sequence: CSASWGGGQGTEAFF. In DNA, the CDR3 is TGCAGTGCTAGTTGGGGGGGGGGACAGGGCACTGAAGCTTTCTTT.

The table lists this clonotype with many counts. The genes are TRBV5-1 and TRBJ2-7, with D possibly being TRBD1 (6 bases). Germline CDR1 SGHRS, CDR2 YFSETQ. V lost 3 bases, J lost 3 bases, and 13 bases lay in between. This CDR3 has 14 residues. The CDR3 sequence is CASSSGDLGYEQYF. The CDR3 coding sequence is TGCGCCAGCAGCTCAGGGGATTTGGGCTACGAGCAGTACTTC.